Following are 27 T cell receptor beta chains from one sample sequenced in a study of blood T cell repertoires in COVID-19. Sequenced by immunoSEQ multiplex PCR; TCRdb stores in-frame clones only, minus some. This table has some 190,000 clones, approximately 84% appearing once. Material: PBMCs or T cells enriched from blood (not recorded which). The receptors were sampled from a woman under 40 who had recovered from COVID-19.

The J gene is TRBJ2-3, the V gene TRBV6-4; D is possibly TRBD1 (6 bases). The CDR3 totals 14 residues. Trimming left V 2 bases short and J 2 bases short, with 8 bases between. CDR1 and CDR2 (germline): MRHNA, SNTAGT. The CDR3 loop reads CASSDDRTTDTQYF. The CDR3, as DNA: TGTGCCAGCAGTGACGACAGGACCACAGATACGCAGTATTTT.

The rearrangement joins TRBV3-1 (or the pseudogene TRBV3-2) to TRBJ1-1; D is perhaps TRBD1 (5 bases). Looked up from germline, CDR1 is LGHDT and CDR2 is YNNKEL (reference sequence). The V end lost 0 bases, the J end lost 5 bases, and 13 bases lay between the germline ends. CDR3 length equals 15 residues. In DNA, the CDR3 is TGTGCCAGCAGCCAAGATTGGCGCGGGGCGACTGAAGCTTTCTTT. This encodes CASSQDWRGATEAFF.

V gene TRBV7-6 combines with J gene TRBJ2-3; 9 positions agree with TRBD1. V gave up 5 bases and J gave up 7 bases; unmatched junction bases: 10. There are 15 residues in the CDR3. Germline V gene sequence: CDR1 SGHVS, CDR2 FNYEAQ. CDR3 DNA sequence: TGTGCCAGCAGCCAAGGACAGGGGTCACTATATACGCAGTATTTT. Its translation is CASSQGQGSLYTQYF.

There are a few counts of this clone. CDR3 coding DNA: TGTGCCAGCTCACCACGGGGCAGTCAAGAGACCCAGTACTTC. As protein: CASSPRGSQETQYF. V is TRBV18 and J is TRBJ2-5; D perhaps matches TRBD1 (5 bases). Looked up from germline, CDR1 is KGHSH and CDR2 is LQKENI. This CDR3 spans 14 amino acids. The V and J ends lost 1 base and 2 bases respectively, with 8 bases between them.

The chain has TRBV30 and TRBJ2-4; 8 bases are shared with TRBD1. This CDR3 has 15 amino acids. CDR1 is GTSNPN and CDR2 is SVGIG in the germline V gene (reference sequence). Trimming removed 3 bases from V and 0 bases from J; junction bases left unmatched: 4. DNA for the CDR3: TGTGCCTGGAGAGGACAGGGTGAAGCCAAAAACATTCAGTACTTC. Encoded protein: CAWRGQGEAKNIQYF.

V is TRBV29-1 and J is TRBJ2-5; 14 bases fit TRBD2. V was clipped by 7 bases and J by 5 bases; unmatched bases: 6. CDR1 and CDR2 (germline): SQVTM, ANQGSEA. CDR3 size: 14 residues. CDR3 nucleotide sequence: TGCAGCGGACTAGCGGGAGGGGCAGCTGAGACCCAGTACTTC. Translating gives CSGLAGGAAETQYF.

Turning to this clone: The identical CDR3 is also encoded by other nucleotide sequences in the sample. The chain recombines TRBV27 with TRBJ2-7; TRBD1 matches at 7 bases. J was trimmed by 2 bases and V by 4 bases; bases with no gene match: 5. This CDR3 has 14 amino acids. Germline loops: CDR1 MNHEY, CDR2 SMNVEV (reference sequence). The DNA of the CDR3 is TGTGCCAGCAGTTCCCGGACAGGTCCCTACGAGCAGTACTTC. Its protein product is CASSSRTGPYEQYF.

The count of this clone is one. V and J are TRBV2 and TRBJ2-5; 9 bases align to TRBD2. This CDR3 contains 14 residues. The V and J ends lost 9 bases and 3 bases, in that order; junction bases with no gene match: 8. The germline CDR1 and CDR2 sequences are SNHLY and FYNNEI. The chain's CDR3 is CASEDGTSKETQYF. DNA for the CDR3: TGTGCCAGTGAGGACGGGACTAGCAAAGAGACCCAGTACTTC.

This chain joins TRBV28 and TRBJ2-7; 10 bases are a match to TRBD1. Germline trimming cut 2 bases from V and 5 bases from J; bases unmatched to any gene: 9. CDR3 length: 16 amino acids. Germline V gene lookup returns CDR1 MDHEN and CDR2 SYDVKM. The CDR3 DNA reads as TGTGCCAGCAGTTTAGGGGGGACAGGGGCCACCAACGAGCAGTACGTC. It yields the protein CASSLGGTGATNEQYV.

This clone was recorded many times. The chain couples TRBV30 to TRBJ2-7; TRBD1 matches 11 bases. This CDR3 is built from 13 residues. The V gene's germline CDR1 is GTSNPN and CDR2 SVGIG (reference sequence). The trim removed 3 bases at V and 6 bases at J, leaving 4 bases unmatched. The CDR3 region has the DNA TGTGCCTGGAGCCAGGACAGGGGGCGCGAGCAGTACTTC. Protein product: CAWSQDRGREQYF.

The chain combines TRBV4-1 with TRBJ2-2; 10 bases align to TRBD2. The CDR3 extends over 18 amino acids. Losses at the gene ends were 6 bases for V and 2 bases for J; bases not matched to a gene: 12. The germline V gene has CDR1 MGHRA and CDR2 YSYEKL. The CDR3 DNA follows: TGCGCCAGCAGTAAGCGGGGGGGCCAGGCGGACAACACCGGGGAGCTGTTTTTT. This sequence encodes CASSKRGGQADNTGELFF.

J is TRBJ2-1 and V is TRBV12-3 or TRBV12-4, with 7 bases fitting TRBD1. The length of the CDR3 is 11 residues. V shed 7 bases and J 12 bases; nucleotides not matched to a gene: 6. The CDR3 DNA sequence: TGTGCCAGCACCGAGACAGGGCGGCAGTTCTTC. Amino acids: CASTETGRQFF.

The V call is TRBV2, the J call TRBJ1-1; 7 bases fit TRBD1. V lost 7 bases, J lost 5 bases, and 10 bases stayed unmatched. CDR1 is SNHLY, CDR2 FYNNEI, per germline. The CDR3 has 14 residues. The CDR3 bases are TGTGCCAGCATCTTCGACAGGGTGGAAACTGAAGCTTTCTTT. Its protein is CASIFDRVETEAFF.

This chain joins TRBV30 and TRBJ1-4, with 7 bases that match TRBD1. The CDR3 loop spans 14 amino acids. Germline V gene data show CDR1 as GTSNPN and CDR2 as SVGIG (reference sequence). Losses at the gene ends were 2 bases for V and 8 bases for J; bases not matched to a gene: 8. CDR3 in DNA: TGTGCCTGGAGTCCAACAGGGGTGTGGGAAAAACTGTTTTTT. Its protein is CAWSPTGVWEKLFF.

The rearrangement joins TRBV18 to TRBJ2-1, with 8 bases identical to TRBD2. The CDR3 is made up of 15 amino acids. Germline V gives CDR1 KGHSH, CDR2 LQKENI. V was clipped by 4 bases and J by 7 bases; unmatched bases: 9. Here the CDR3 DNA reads TGTGCCAGCTCACGAAACCCTAGCGGGTTTAATGAGCAGTTCTTC. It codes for CASSRNPSGFNEQFF.

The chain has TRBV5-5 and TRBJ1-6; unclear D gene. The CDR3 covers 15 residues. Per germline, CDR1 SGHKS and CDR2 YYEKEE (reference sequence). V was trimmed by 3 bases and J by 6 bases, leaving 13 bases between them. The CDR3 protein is CASSWTSGSNSPLHF. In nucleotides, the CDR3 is TGTGCCAGCAGCTGGACGTCGGGGAGTAATTCACCCCTCCACTTT.

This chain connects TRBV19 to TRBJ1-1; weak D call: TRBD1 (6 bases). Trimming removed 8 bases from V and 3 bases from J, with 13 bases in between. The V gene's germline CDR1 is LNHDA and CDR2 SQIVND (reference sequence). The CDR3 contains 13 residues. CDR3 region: CASVRGRHTEAFF. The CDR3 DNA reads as TGTGCCAGTGTCAGGGGCAGGCACACTGAAGCTTTCTTT.

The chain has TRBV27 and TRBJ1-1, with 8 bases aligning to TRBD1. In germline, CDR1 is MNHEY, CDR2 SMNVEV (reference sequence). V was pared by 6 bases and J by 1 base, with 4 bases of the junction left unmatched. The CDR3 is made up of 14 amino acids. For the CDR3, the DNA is TGTGCCAGCAGAGGGGACAGGCCGAACACTGAAGCTTTCTTT. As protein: CASRGDRPNTEAFF.

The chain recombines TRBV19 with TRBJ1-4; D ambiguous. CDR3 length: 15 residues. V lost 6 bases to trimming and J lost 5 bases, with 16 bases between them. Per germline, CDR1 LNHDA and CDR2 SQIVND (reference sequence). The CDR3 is CASRTVYPGNEKLFF. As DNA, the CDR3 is TGTGCCAGTAGGACTGTATATCCGGGAAATGAAAAACTGTTTTTT.

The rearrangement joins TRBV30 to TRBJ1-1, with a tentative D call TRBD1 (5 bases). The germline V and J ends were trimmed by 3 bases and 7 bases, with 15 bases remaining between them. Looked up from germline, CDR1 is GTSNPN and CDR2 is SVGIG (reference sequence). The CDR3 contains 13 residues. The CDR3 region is CAWRENWGGEAFF. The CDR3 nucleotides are TGTGCCTGGAGGGAAAACTGGGGGGGTGAAGCTTTCTTT.

The DNA of the CDR3 is TGTGCCAGCAGTCCAGACAGGGGCCGGTGGTCTGAAGCTTTCTTT. Translation gives CASSPDRGRWSEAFF. The genes are TRBV28 and TRBJ1-1; 8 bases are a match to TRBD1. The CDR3 is made up of 15 amino acids. Germline trimming cut 5 bases from V and 6 bases from J; bases unmatched to any gene: 11. Germline CDR1 and CDR2: MDHEN and SYDVKM.

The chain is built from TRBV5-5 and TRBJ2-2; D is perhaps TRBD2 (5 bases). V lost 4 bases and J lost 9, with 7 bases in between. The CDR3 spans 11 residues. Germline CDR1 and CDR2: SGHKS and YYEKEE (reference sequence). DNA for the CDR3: TGTGCCAGCAGCCCTAGCAGGGAGCTGTTTTTT. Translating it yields CASSPSRELFF.

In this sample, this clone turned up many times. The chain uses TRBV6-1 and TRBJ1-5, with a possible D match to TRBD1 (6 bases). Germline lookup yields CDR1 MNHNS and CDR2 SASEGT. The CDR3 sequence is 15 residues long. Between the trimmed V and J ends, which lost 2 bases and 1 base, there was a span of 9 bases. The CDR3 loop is CASSEWGQSNQPQHF. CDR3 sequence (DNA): TGTGCCAGCAGTGAATGGGGACAAAGCAATCAGCCCCAGCATTTT.

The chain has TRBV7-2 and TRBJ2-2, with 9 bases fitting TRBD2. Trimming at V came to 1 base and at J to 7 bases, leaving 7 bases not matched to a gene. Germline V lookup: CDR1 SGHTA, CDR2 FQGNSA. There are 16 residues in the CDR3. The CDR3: CASSLVPGLAGGELFF. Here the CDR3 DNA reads TGTGCCAGCAGCTTAGTCCCGGGACTAGCCGGCGGGGAGCTGTTTTTT.

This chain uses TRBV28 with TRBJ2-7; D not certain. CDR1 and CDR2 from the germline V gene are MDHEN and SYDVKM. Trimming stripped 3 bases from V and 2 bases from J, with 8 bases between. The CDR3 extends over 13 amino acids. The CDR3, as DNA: TGTGCCAGCAGTTTTACTCCTCCCTACGAGCAGTACTTC. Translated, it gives CASSFTPPYEQYF.

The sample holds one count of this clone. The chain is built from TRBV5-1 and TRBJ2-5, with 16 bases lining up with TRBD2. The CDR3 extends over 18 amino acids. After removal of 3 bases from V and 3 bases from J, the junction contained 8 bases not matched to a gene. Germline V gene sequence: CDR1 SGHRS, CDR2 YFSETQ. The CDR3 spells CASSWGLAGGPVEETQYF. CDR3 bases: TGCGCCAGCAGCTGGGGACTAGCGGGAGGGCCTGTTGAAGAGACCCAGTACTTC.

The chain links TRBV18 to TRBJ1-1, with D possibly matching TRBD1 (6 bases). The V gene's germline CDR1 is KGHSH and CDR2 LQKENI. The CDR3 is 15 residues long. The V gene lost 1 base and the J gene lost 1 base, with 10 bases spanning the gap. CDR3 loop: CASSPQTGANTEAFF. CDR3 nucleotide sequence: TGTGCCAGCTCACCACAGACAGGCGCGAACACTGAAGCTTTCTTT. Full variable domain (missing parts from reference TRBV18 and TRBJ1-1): NAGVMQNPRHLVRRRGQEARLRCSPMKGHSHVYWYRQLPEEGLKFMVYLQKENIIDESGMPKERFSAEFPKEGPSILRIQQVVRGDSAAYFCASSPQTGANTEAFFGQGTRLTVV.